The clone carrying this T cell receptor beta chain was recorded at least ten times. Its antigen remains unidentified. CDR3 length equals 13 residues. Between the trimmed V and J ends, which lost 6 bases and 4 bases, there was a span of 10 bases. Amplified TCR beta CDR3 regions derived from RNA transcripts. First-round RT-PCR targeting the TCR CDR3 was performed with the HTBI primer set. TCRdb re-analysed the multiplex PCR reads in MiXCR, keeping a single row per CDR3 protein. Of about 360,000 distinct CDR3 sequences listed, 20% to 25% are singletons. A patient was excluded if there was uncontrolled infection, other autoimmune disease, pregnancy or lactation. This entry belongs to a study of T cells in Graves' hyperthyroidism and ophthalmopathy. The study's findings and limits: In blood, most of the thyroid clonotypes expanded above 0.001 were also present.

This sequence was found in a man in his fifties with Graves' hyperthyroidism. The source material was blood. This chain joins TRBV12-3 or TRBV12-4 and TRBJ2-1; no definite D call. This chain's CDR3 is CASSQNWYNEQFF. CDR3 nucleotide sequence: TGTGCCAGCAGCCAGAACTGGTACAATGAGCAGTTCTTC.